This TCR beta chain was documented in a study of CD8 T cells in ankylosing spondylitis. Study findings and constraints: Blood of patients with ankylosing spondylitis appeared to be characterized by a TCR beta motif of several highly homologous variants. In ankylosing spondylitis patients, matched synovial fluid reportedly showed significant enrichment of disease-linked clones.

Via MiXCR, TCRdb re-called the 5' RACE reads, giving one row per CDR3 protein. The data hold some 100,000 distinct CDR3 sequences, with about 8.3% observed a single time. CDR1 and CDR2 (germline): SGHRS, YFSETQ. This CDR3 has 15 residues. V was pared by 6 bases and J by 1 base, with 14 bases between. This clonotype was counted many times. What it recognizes is unknown. The chain couples TRBV5-1 to TRBJ1-5; D gene unclear. Sequencing input: blood, either unsorted or a sorted T cell fraction (not recorded which). The clonotype comes from a male donor with ankylosing spondylitis or in good health (not recorded which). As DNA, the CDR3 is TGCGCCAGCAAAACAGACTCGAACAGCAATCAGCCCCAGCATTTT. Translated, it gives CASKTDSNSNQPQHF.